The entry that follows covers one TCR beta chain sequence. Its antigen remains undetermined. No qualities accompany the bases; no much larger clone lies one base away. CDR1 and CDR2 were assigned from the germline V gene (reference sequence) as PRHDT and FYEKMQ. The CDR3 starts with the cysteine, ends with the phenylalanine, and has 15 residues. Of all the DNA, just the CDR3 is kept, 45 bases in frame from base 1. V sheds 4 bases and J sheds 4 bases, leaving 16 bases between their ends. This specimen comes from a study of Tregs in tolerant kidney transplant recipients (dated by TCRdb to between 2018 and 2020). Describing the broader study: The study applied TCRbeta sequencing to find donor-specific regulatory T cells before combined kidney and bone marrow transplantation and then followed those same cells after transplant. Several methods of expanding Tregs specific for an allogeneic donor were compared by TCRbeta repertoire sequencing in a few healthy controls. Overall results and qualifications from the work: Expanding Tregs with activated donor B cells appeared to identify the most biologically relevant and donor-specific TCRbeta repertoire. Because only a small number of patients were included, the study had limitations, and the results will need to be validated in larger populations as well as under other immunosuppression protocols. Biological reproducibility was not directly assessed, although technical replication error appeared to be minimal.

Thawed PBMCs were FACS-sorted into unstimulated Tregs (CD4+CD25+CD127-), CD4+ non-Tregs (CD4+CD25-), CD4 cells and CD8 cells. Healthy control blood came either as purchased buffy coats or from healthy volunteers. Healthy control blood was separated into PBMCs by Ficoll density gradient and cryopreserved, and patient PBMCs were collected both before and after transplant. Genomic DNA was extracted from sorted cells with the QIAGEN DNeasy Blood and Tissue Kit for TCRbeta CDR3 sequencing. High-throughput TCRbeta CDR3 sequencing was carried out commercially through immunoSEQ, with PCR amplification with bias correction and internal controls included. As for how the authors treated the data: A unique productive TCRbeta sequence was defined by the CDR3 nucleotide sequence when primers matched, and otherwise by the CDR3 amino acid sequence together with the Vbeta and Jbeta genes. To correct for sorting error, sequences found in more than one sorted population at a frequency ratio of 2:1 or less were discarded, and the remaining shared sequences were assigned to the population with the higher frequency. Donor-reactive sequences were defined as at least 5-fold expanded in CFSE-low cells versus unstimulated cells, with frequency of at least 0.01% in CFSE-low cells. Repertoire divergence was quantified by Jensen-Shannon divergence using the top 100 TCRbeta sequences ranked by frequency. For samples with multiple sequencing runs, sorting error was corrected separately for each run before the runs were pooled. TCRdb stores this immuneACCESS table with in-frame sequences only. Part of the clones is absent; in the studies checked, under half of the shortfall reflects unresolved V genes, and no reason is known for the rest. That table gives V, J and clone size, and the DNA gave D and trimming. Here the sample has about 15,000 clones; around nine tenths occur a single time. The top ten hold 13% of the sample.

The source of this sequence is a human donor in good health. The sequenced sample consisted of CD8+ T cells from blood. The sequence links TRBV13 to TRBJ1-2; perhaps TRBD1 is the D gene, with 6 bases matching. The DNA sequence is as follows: TGTGCCAGCAGCTCTTCCATCGGGACACCCTATGGCTACACCTTC. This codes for CASSSSIGTPYGYTF.